One sample yielded the 8 T cell receptor beta chains listed below, sequenced in a study of T cells after posttransplantation cyclophosphamide. The protocol was immunoSEQ multiplex PCR, while the TCRdb copy is restricted to in-frame clones and leaves out a portion. Sampling found about 22,000 clones, none seen once. The specimen sequenced was PBMCs. Receptors originate from a woman aged 45-65 years in good health, CMV-negative, and a related stem cell transplant donor.

This clone was recorded many times. The V gene is TRBV6-5, the J gene TRBJ2-1; 10 nucleotides match TRBD2. V lost 6 bases and J lost 6; bases outside the gene matches: 8. CDR3 size: 15 residues. CDR1 is MNHEY and CDR2 is SVGAGI in the germline V gene. CDR3 loop: CASRPLAGVSNEQFF. Written as DNA, the CDR3 is TGTGCCAGCAGGCCTCTAGCGGGGGTGAGCAATGAGCAGTTCTTC.

Ten or more counts support this clone. The chain couples TRBV27 to TRBJ1-5, with D uncertain. The CDR3 covers 21 residues. Deletions cut 0 bases from V and 2 bases from J, with 26 bases between. Germline CDR1 is MNHEY and CDR2 is SMNVEV (reference sequence). CDR3 nucleotides: TGTGCCAGCAGTTTATCCGAGGTAGAGAATCACACGACTCACGGCAATCAGCCCCAGCATTTT. It yields the protein CASSLSEVENHTTHGNQPQHF.

This clone occurred many times. Other DNA sequences within the sample encode an identical CDR3. The chain uses TRBV4-3 and TRBJ1-1, with D maybe TRBD1 (6 bases). The CDR3 runs 14 residues. Germline values: CDR1 LGHNA, CDR2 YSLEER. V was cut by 2 bases and J by 6 bases, with 13 bases left in between. The CDR3 loop is CASSQRGTNSEAFF. The CDR3 DNA reads as TGCGCCAGCAGCCAAAGGGGGACTAACTCTGAAGCTTTCTTT.

This clone was detected many times. This chain joins TRBV7-9 and TRBJ1-6; 7 bases are a match to TRBD1. Germline V gene data show CDR1 as SEHNR and CDR2 as FQNEAQ (reference sequence). The J segment lost 5 bases and the V segment lost 5 bases, leaving 6 bases of the junction unmatched. There are 15 residues in the CDR3. CDR3 DNA: TGTGCCAGCAGCACCCCCGGGACAGATAATTCACCCCTCCACTTT. Its translation: CASSTPGTDNSPLHF. Looking up the rest from reference TRBV7-9 and TRBJ1-6 gives the full variable domain: DTGVSQNPRHKITKRGQNVTFRCDPISEHNRLYWYRQTLGQGPEFLTYFQNEAQLEKSRLLSDRFSAERPKGSFSTLEIQRTEQGDSAMYLCASSTPGTDNSPLHFGNGTRLTVT.

This clone was seen repeatedly, ten times or more. This chain links TRBV5-1 with TRBJ2-7; a possible D gene is TRBD2 (5 bases). The germline V and J ends were trimmed by 1 base and 2 bases, with 13 bases remaining between them. CDR1 and CDR2 from the germline V gene are SGHRS and YFSETQ. CDR3 size: 15 residues. CDR3 sequence (DNA): TGCGCCAGCAGCTTGTCAAGCGGCTCTCCCTACGAGCAGTACTTC. This translates into CASSLSSGSPYEQYF.

The V gene is TRBV29-1, the J gene TRBJ2-5; D remains unclear. The germline V gene encodes CDR1 SQVTM and CDR2 ANQGSEA. Trimming stripped 3 bases from V and 11 bases from J, with 13 bases between. The CDR3 sequence is 11 residues long. DNA of the CDR3: TGCAGCGTTGAGAGGCTTAACAAGCAGTACTTC. Translating it yields CSVERLNKQYF.

This clone was counted between two and nine times. For the CDR3, the DNA is TGTGCCAGCAGTGAGGGGAGCGGGGCCTACAATGAGCAGTTCTTC. Protein sequence: CASSEGSGAYNEQFF. This sequence joins TRBV6-1 and TRBJ2-1; 7 bases agree with TRBD2. The CDR3 length is 15 residues. Germline lookup yields CDR1 MNHNS and CDR2 SASEGT. Losses at the gene ends were 3 bases for V and 2 bases for J; bases not matched to a gene: 4.

This clone has ten or more counts. V and J are TRBV6-5 and TRBJ2-1, with a possible D match to TRBD1 (5 bases). This CDR3 has 16 amino acids. V gave up 4 bases and J gave up 1 base, with 14 bases separating them. The germline V gene has CDR1 MNHEY and CDR2 SVGAGI. In DNA, the CDR3 is TGTGCCAGCAGTTTTGGGTTAGGGGTTTCCTACAATGAGCAGTTCTTC. This encodes CASSFGLGVSYNEQFF.